The clone carrying this T cell receptor beta chain was picked up a small number of times. V was cut by 5 bases and J by 11 bases, with 18 bases left in between. CDR3 length: 13 residues. Germline-derived CDR1 and CDR2 are SGHNT and YENEEA. This record belongs to a study of technical replicates of blood from a few donors. Some clones are missing from TCRdb's copy, which holds only in-frame ones; the method was immunoSEQ multiplex PCR. The table shows under 90,000 clones, with 90% to 95% occurring only once. Sequencing was done on a sample of T cells isolated from PBMCs. V and J are TRBV11-3 and TRBJ1-1; D unresolved. This clonotype was sampled from a human donor in good health. DNA of the CDR3: TGTGCCAGCAGCCCTACAGAATCGCTATGGGCTTTCTTT. As protein: CASSPTESLWAFF.